This T cell receptor (beta chain) was identified during a study of blood T cells in healthy people across ages. Whole-study results and caveats: Comparison with aged donors showed that long-lived donors had more naive CD4+ cells and higher diversity.

About this clonotype: Its antigen is unidentified.

Alongside a J-beta primer mix, a sample-barcoded 5' primer served in a second PCR lasting roughly 7 to 12 cycles. TCRdb reprocessed the 5' RACE reads with MiXCR, giving one entry per CDR3 protein. This table holds approximately 580,000 distinct CDR3 sequences, approximately 25% found once. The CDR3 runs to 13 residues. V lost 3 bases and J lost 3, with 11 bases in between. Germline V gene lookup returns CDR1 SQVTM and CDR2 ANQGSEA. The sample was also linked to a second study, of T cells of mothers and their children.

Sequenced material: blood. The clonotype comes from a boy younger than 18 in good health. This chain uses TRBV29-1 with TRBJ1-2; unclear D gene. For the CDR3, the DNA is TGCAGCGTTGAGTCGGACCTAGACTATGGCTACACCTTC. Encoded protein: CSVESDLDYGYTF.